One sample yielded the 22 T cell receptor beta chains listed below, sequenced in a study of identical twins. TCRdb redid the calling of the 5' RACE reads with MiXCR, one entry per CDR3 protein. The data show a few hundred thousand distinct CDR3 sequences, with 9.5% to 15% seen just once and roughly 4.2% held by the top ten. This sample was shared with a second study, whose subject was yellow fever vaccine responses in identical twins.

Sequencing was done on a sample of memory (CD45RO+) T cells sorted from blood. Receptors originate from a woman aged 18 to 35 in good health.

The chain combines TRBV27 with TRBJ2-5; possibly TRBD2 for D (5 bases). Germline CDR1 is MNHEY and CDR2 is SMNVEV (reference sequence). The CDR3 has 11 amino acids. The germline V and J ends were trimmed by 5 bases and 7 bases, with 8 bases remaining between them. In nucleotides, the CDR3 is TGTGCCAGCAGTCTAGCAGGGACCCAGTACTTC. Amino acid sequence: CASSLAGTQYF.

This clonotype was seen a few times. This sequence joins TRBV4-2 and TRBJ2-1; 8 bases are a match to TRBD1. This CDR3 is built from 15 residues. V was clipped by 5 bases and J by 3 bases; unmatched bases: 6. Germline V gene lookup returns CDR1 LGHNA and CDR2 YNFKEQ. The CDR3 here is CASSDRQGFYNEQFF. In DNA, the CDR3 is TGTGCCAGCAGCGACAGACAGGGGTTCTACAATGAGCAGTTCTTC.

This clonotype turned up a few times. DNA for the CDR3: TGTGCCAGCAGCCAAGAGCCGGGCGGGAACACCGGGGAGCTGTTTTTT. It specifies CASSQEPGGNTGELFF. This chain links TRBV3-1 with TRBJ2-2; D is ambiguous. Trimming shortened V by 0 bases and J by 1 base, and 9 bases separated the two germline ends. The CDR3 length is 16 residues. The germline V gene encodes CDR1 LGHDT and CDR2 YNNKEL (reference sequence).

The chain carries TRBV20-1 and TRBJ2-7, with D uncertain. Germline V lookup: CDR1 DFQATT, CDR2 SNEGSKA (reference sequence). This CDR3 region has 15 residues. V was pared by 6 bases and J by 4 bases, with 22 bases between. Here the CDR3 DNA reads TGCAGTGCCAGCACCCTATTGGTCCCCCGTTACGAGCAGTACTTC. This gives the protein CSASTLLVPRYEQYF.

This chain uses TRBV14 with TRBJ1-1; D is ambiguous. The germline V gene encodes CDR1 SGHDN and CDR2 FVKESK. V gave up 0 bases and J gave up 5 bases, with 7 bases separating them. The CDR3 runs 13 residues. CDR3: CASSQDWVTEAFF. DNA of the CDR3: TGTGCCAGCAGCCAAGACTGGGTTACTGAAGCTTTCTTT.

This clonotype was counted many times. The gene calls are TRBV12-3 or TRBV12-4 and TRBJ2-1; D is unresolved. There are 13 residues in the CDR3. The V end lost 3 bases, the J end lost 0 bases, and 3 bases lay between the germline ends. Here the CDR3 DNA reads TGTGCCAGCAGTTTTGTCTCCTACAATGAGCAGTTCTTC. Translation gives CASSFVSYNEQFF.

This clonotype was counted only a few times. This sequence joins TRBV20-1 and TRBJ2-3; D remains ambiguous. The germline gives CDR1 DFQATT, CDR2 SNEGSKA (reference sequence). V was shortened by 1 base and J by 0 bases, with 11 bases between the two germline ends. The CDR3 is 15 amino acids. As DNA, the CDR3 is TGCAGTGCTAGAGTGTTCGGTCTTAGCACAGATACGCAGTATTTT. Its protein is CSARVFGLSTDTQYF.

Here the CDR3 DNA reads TGTGCCAGCAGCCCAGGGCCCCAATATGGCTACACCTTC. Its protein is CASSPGPQYGYTF. The chain combines TRBV7-2 with TRBJ1-2; tentatively, D is TRBD1 (5 bases). CDR1 is SGHTA, CDR2 FQGNSA, per germline. Between the trimmed V and J ends, which lost 5 bases and 5 bases, there was a span of 12 bases. The CDR3 extends over 13 amino acids.

The chain has TRBV20-1 and TRBJ2-3; TRBD1 or TRBD2 may be the D gene (6 bases each). CDR3 length equals 15 residues. Germline CDR1 and CDR2: DFQATT and SNEGSKA (reference sequence). V lost 5 bases and J 2 bases, leaving 17 bases between the germline ends. This chain's CDR3 is CSAPPLRGPTDTQYF. The CDR3 DNA is TGCAGTGCTCCACCTCTACGGGGGCCCACAGATACGCAGTATTTT.

The chain is built from TRBV7-2 and TRBJ2-3, with D possibly matching TRBD2 (6 bases). From germline, CDR1 is SGHTA and CDR2 FQGNSA. Trimming pared 6 bases from V and 4 bases from J, leaving 14 bases between. There are 14 residues in the CDR3. The CDR3 nucleotides are TGTGCCAGCAGTTCCCTAGCGCGATCAGATACGCAGTATTTT. It is translated as CASSSLARSDTQYF.

The rearrangement links TRBV5-1 to TRBJ2-5; tentatively, D is TRBD2 (6 bases). CDR1 and CDR2 (germline): SGHRS, YFSETQ. This CDR3 is 14 amino acids long. V was shortened by 2 bases and J by 5 bases, with 13 bases between the two germline ends. CDR3: CASSFRGSRETQYF. Here the CDR3 DNA reads TGCGCCAGCAGCTTCCGGGGGAGTAGGGAGACCCAGTACTTC.

This clonotype occurred many times. The chain joins TRBV4-3 to TRBJ1-3; 9 bases agree with TRBD1. The germline CDR1 and CDR2 sequences are LGHNA and YSLEER. With 2 bases clipped from V and 5 bases from J, the junction kept 4 bases outside the gene matches. The CDR3 contains 15 residues. CDR3 sequence: CASSQNGQGRNTIYF. The DNA of the CDR3 is TGCGCCAGCAGCCAAAATGGACAGGGGCGAAACACCATATATTTT.

This chain joins TRBV20-1 and TRBJ1-6; D gene unclear. The CDR3 runs to 17 residues. Germline V lookup: CDR1 DFQATT, CDR2 SNEGSKA (reference sequence). Deletions cut 0 bases from V and 10 bases from J, with 22 bases between. CDR3 region: CSARDLLQGLGSSPLHF. As DNA, the CDR3 is TGCAGTGCTAGAGATCTTTTGCAAGGCCTGGGATCATCACCCCTCCACTTT.

This clonotype occurred a few times. This chain connects TRBV20-1 to TRBJ2-1; D not certain. The length of the CDR3 is 11 residues. Germline V gene lookup returns CDR1 DFQATT and CDR2 SNEGSKA (reference sequence). V lost 5 bases to trimming and J lost 8 bases, with 10 bases between them. CDR3 loop: CSASASHEQFF. The DNA for the CDR3 is TGCAGTGCTTCTGCGAGTCATGAGCAGTTCTTC.

This clonotype was counted a few times. The V and J genes are TRBV4-3 and TRBJ2-2, with D maybe TRBD1 (5 bases). The CDR3 spans 18 residues. The V end lost 0 bases, the J end lost 2 bases, and 16 bases lay between the germline ends. Germline V lookup: CDR1 LGHNA, CDR2 YSLEER. CDR3 sequence: CASSQDLSGNGNTGELFF. The CDR3 bases are TGCGCCAGCAGCCAAGATCTCTCAGGGAACGGTAACACCGGGGAGCTGTTTTTT.

The chain recombines TRBV7-2 with TRBJ2-1, with 8 positions matching TRBD2. The CDR3 has 16 residues. J was trimmed by 7 bases and V by 2 bases; bases with no gene match: 10. Germline lookup yields CDR1 SGHTA and CDR2 FQGNSA. CDR3 sequence (DNA): TGTGCCAGCAGCTTATATTTACAGGGACTAGGGAATGAGCAGTTCTTC. This encodes CASSLYLQGLGNEQFF.

The CDR3 here is CASSALAGGTDTQYF. The CDR3, as DNA: TGCGCCAGCAGCGCGCTAGCGGGGGGCACAGATACGCAGTATTTT. The V gene is TRBV5-1, the J gene TRBJ2-3; 10 bases line up with TRBD2. Trimming removed 4 bases from V and 1 base from J; junction bases left unmatched: 3. CDR1 is SGHRS, CDR2 YFSETQ, per germline. There are 15 residues in the CDR3.

This clonotype was observed a handful of times. The gene calls are TRBV7-9 and TRBJ2-1; D is uncertain. V was cut by 2 bases and J by 5 bases, with 4 bases left in between. Germline values: CDR1 SEHNR, CDR2 FQNEAQ (reference sequence). The CDR3 sequence is 12 residues long. This chain's CDR3 is CASSLKDNEQFF. DNA of the CDR3: TGTGCCAGCAGCTTAAAAGACAATGAGCAGTTCTTC. Filled out from reference TRBV7-9 and TRBJ2-1, the complete variable domain reads DTGVSQNPRHKITKRGQNVTFRCDPISEHNRLYWYRQTLGQGPEFLTYFQNEAQLEKSRLLSDRFSAERPKGSFSTLEIQRTEQGDSAMYLCASSLKDNEQFFGPGTRLTVL.

This clonotype was seen repeatedly, ten times or more. V and J are TRBV5-5 and TRBJ1-2, with a weak D call TRBD1 (6 bases). V lost 4 bases and J lost 4, with 11 bases in between. The germline V gene encodes CDR1 SGHKS and CDR2 YYEKEE (reference sequence). This CDR3 region has 13 residues. CDR3 coding DNA: TGTGCCAGCAGCGAGGGACAACCCTATGGCTACACCTTC. This translates into CASSEGQPYGYTF. Together with reference TRBV5-5 and TRBJ1-2, the CDR3 gives the full variable domain: DAGVTQSPTHLIKTRGQQVTLRCSPISGHKSVSWYQQVLGQGPQFIFQYYEKEERGRGNFPDRFSARQFPNYSSELNVNALLLGDSALYLCASSEGQPYGYTFGSGTRLTVV.

This clonotype occurred a few times. V gene TRBV7-2 combines with J gene TRBJ2-3, with a tentative D call TRBD2 (5 bases). V was clipped by 5 bases and J by 2 bases, with 14 bases between them. The CDR3 spans 15 residues. Germline CDR1 is SGHTA and CDR2 is FQGNSA. CDR3 amino acids: CASSPRGTYTDTQYF. CDR3 bases: TGTGCCAGCAGCCCCCGGGGTACCTACACAGATACGCAGTATTTT.

Points on this clonotype: Compared with germline, one end of the junction differs, possibly owing to a read error. J is TRBJ2-1 and V is TRBV5-1; 8 bases align to TRBD2. Per the germline V gene, CDR1 is SGHRS and CDR2 is YFSETQ. This CDR3 comprises 14 residues. The CDR3 protein is CASSLAGVYNEQLF. The CDR3 coding sequence is TGCGCCAGCAGCTTAGCGGGAGTGTACAATGAGCAGCTCTTC. Based on the CDR3 plus reference TRBV5-1 and TRBJ2-1, the full variable domain is KAGVTQTPRYLIKTRGQQVTLSCSPISGHRSVSWYQQTPGQGLQFLFEYFSETQRNKGNFPGRFSGRQFSNSRSEMNVSTLELGDSALYLCASSLAGVYNEQLFGPGTRLTVL.

This clonotype was recorded many times. The chain joins TRBV12-3 or TRBV12-4 to TRBJ2-7; 8 bases are a match to TRBD1. Trimming removed 2 bases from V and 3 bases from J; junction bases left unmatched: 6. The CDR3 covers 15 residues. The CDR3 region has the DNA TGTGCCAGCAGTTTAAACGTTGGACAGGGCTACGAGCAGTACTTC. Its protein is CASSLNVGQGYEQYF.